These 10 T cell receptor delta chains were sequenced from one sample in a study of Vδ1+ human thymocytes. Sequences come from RNA converted to cDNA by reverse transcription. Multiplex PCR used pooled V-gene forward primers and a constant-region reverse primer to amplify CDR3s. TCRdb called clones anew from the multiplex PCR reads with CATT. The sample has roughly 50,000 delta-chain clones, about 15% seen once. Their target antigens are unknown. General study results and limits: Thymic TRG and TRD repertoires appeared highly polyclonal, with Gaussian CDR3 length distributions.

Source material: Vdelta1+ gamma-delta thymocytes from the thymus. Subset reported: FACS-sorted CD3+ TCRalphabeta- TCRVdelta1+ TCRVdelta2- thymocytes. These receptors originate from a boy younger than two who had congenital heart surgery.

The rearrangement uses TRDV1 and TRDJ1, with D maybe TRDD3 (5 bases). Germline values: CDR1 TSWWSYY, CDR2 QGS. The CDR3 runs 16 residues. V gave up 0 bases and J gave up 0 bases, with 11 bases separating them. CDR3 amino acids: CALGELGILYTDKLIF. In DNA form, the CDR3 reads TGTGCTCTTGGGGAACTAGGGATTTTGTACACCGATAAACTCATCTTT.

This clone was counted a few times. This sequence joins TRDV3 and TRDJ1; D might be TRDD3 (6 bases). CDR3 length equals 16 residues. Trimming pared 3 bases from V and 0 bases from J, leaving 20 bases between. Germline values: CDR1 TVYSNPD, CDR2 GDNSRS (reference sequence). The CDR3 sequence is CAFEGDPISYTDKLIF. Written as DNA, the CDR3 is TGTGCCTTCGAGGGGGACCCCATTTCCTACACCGATAAACTCATCTTT.

V is TRDV1 and J is TRDJ1; the D gene is possibly TRDD2 (9 bases). The ends were cut back, 5 bases at V and 0 bases at J, with 34 bases in the middle. The V gene's germline CDR1 is TSWWSYY and CDR2 QGS. The CDR3 loop spans 22 amino acids. The CDR3 DNA sequence: TGTGCTCTTGGGTCGCCTTCCTACCGGTCTGTTCTTTGGGGGATGTACACCGATAAACTCATCTTT. This gives the protein CALGSPSYRSVLWGMYTDKLIF.

This chain links TRDV1 with TRDJ1; 13 bases are a match to TRDD3. The CDR3 extends over 17 amino acids. V trimming: 8 bases; J trimming: 3 bases; junction bases outside the gene matches: 12. CDR1 TSWWSYY and CDR2 QGS come from the germline V gene. The CDR3 sequence: CALNTGGYANYADKLIF. CDR3 DNA sequence: TGTGCTCTTAACACTGGGGGATACGCGAATTACGCCGATAAACTCATCTTT.

This clone was observed a handful of times. The chain combines TRDV1 with TRDJ1; 8 bases map to TRDD3. Germline values: CDR1 TSWWSYY, CDR2 QGS. The CDR3 loop spans 22 amino acids. The V and J ends lost 2 bases and 0 bases, in that order; junction bases with no gene match: 23. CDR3 coding DNA: TGTGCTCTTGGGGAATTCTGTTCCCGGGGATACCCCGCGAAAAGATACACCGATAAACTCATCTTT. As protein: CALGEFCSRGYPAKRYTDKLIF.

Worth noting for this clone: At one end, the junction sequence differs from germline, possibly due to a read error. The chain uses TRDV2 and TRDJ1; 8 bases map to TRDD3. CDR1 is GEAIGNYY, CDR2 EKD, per germline. The CDR3 covers 18 residues. The CDR3 DNA reads TGTGCCTGTGCCACCGTCTACTGGGGGTCGACCCACACCGATAAACTCATCTTT. It codes for CACATVYWGSTHTDKLIF.

This clone was recorded a few times. The genes are TRDV1 and TRDJ1; possibly TRDD3 for D (5 bases). This CDR3 has 17 amino acids. The ends were cut back, 4 bases at V and 3 bases at J, with 21 bases in the middle. Germline V gene data show CDR1 as TSWWSYY and CDR2 as QGS. CDR3 coding DNA: TGTGCTCTTGGGGTCAACCGACGTAGGGGAGGTTCCGATAAACTCATCTTT. Translation gives CALGVNRRRGGSDKLIF.

This clone appeared a few times. The V and J genes are TRAV29/DV5 and TRDJ1; tentative D call: TRDD2 (7 bases). The CDR3 spans 15 residues. The V end lost 4 bases, the J end lost 4 bases, and 20 bases lay between the germline ends. Germline V CDR1 and CDR2: NSMFDY, ISSIKDK. Here the CDR3 reads CAAAFLRWGDDKLIF. The DNA of the CDR3 is TGTGCAGCAGCGTTCCTACGCTGGGGAGACGATAAACTCATCTTT.

In this sample, this clone turned up a few times. This rearrangement joins TRDV1 to TRDJ1; no reliable D call. Trimming pared 2 bases from V and 3 bases from J, leaving 10 bases between. CDR3 length: 14 amino acids. Germline-derived CDR1 and CDR2 are TSWWSYY and QGS. CDR3 nucleotide sequence: TGTGCTCTTGGGGAAGCCTTTTATGCCGATAAACTCATCTTT. This encodes CALGEAFYADKLIF.

In its sample, this clone was seen a few times. The same CDR3 is also encoded by other DNA sequences in this sample. This chain uses TRDV1 with TRDJ1; 8 nucleotides align to TRDD2. Germline assignment: CDR1 TSWWSYY and CDR2 QGS. After removal of 4 bases from V and 2 bases from J, the junction contained 15 bases not matched to a gene. This CDR3 region has 18 residues. In nucleotides, the CDR3 is TGTGCTCTTGGGGTCACTTCCTACACTTTTTCGGGTACCGATAAACTCATCTTT. It translates to CALGVTSYTFSGTDKLIF.